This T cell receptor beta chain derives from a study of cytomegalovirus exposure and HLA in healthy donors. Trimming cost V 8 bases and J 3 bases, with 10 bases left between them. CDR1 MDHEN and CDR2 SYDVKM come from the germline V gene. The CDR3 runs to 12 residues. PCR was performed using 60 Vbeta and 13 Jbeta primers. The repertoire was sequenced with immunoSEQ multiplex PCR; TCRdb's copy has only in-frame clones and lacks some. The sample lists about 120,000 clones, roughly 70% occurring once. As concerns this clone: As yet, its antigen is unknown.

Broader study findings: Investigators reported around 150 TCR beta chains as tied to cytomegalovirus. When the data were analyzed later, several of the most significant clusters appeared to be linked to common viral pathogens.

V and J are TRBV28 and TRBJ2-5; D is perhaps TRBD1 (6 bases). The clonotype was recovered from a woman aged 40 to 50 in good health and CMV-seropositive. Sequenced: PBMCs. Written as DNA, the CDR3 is TGTGCCAGCGGGACACCAAAAGAGACCCAGTACTTC. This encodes CASGTPKETQYF. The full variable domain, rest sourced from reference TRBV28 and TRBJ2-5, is DVKVTQSSRYLVKRTGEKVFLECVQDMDHENMFWYRQDPGLGLRLIYFSYDVKMKEKGDIPEGYSVSREKKERFSLILESASTNQTSMYLCASGTPKETQYFGPGTRLLVL.